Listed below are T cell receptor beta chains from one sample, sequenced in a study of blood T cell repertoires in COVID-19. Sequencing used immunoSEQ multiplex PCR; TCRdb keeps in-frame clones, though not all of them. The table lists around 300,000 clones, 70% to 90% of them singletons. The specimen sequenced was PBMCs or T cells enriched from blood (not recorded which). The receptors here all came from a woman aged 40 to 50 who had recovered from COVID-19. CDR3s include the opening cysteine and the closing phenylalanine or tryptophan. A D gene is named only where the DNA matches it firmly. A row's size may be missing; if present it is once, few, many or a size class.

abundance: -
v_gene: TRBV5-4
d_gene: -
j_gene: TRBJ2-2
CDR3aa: CASSPDRSRANTGELFF
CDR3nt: TGTGCCAGCAGCCCAGACAGGTCGCGGGCGAACACCGGGGAGCTGTTTTTT

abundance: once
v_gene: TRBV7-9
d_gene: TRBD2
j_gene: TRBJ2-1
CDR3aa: CASSSIKRLAGGINEQFF
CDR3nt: TGTGCCAGCAGCTCGATAAAAAGACTAGCGGGAGGCATTAATGAGCAGTTCTTC

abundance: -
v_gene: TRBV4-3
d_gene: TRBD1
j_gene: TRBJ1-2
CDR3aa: CASSQGTGSGYTF
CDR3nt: TGCGCCAGCAGCCAAGGGACAGGGTCTGGCTACACCTTC

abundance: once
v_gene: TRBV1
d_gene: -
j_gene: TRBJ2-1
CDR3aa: CTSSQEGRLGEVTEQFF
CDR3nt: TGCACCAGCAGCCAAGAAGGTCGGCTAGGGGAGGTGACTGAGCAGTTCTTC

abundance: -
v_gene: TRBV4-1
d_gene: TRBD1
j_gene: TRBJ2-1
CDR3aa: CASSGRDRGRNEQFF
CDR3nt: TGCGCCAGCAGCGGCCGGGACAGGGGAAGAAATGAGCAGTTCTTC

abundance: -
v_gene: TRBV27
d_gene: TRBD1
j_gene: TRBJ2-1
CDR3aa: CASSLSRGNNEQFF
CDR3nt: TGTGCCAGCAGTTTATCCAGGGGGAACAATGAGCAGTTCTTC

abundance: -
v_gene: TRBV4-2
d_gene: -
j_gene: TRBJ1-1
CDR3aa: CASSPSLGAVGTEAFF
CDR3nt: TGTGCCAGCAGCCCCAGCTTGGGGGCAGTGGGCACTGAAGCTTTCTTT

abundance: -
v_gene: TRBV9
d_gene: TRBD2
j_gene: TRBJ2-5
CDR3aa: CASSPGTSGETQYF
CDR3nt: TGTGCCAGCAGCCCTGGGACTAGCGGGGAGACCCAGTACTTC

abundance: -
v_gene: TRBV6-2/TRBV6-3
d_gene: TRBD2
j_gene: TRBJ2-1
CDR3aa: CASSPGTSNINNEQFF
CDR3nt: TGTGCCAGCAGTCCGGGGACTAGCAATATCAACAATGAGCAGTTCTTC

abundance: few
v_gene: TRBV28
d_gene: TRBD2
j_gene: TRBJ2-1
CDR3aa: CASSPGLAIWFF
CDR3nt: TGTGCCAGCAGTCCGGGACTAGCTATCTGGTTCTTC

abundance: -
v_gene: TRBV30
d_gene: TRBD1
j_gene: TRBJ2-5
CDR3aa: CAWRGQAGRETQYF
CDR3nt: TGTGCCTGGAGGGGACAGGCCGGGAGAGAGACCCAGTACTTC